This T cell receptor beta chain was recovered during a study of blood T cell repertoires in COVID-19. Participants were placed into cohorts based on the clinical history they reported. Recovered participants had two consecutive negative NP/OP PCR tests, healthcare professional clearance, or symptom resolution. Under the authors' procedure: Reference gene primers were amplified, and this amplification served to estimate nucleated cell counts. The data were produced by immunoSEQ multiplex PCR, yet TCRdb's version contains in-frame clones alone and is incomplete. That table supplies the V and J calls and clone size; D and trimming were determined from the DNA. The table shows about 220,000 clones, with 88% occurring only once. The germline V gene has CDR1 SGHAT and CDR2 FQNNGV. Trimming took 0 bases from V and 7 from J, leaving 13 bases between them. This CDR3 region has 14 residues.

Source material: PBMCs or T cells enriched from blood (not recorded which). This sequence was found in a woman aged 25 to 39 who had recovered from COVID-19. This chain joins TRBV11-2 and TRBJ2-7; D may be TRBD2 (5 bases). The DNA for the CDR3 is TGTGCCAGCAGCTTAGAACCGGGGAGTAGGGAGCAGTACTTC. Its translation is CASSLEPGSREQYF.